These 9 T cell receptor beta chains were sequenced from one sample in a study of T cell responses to AZD1222 COVID-19 vaccine. Profiling relied on immunoSEQ multiplex PCR, and the TCRdb table lists in-frame clones only, not all of them. The table has some 150,000 clones, over 70% seen once. The specimen comprised peripheral blood, sampled 28 days after the second AZD1222 dose. The receptors shown here come from an adult who received the AZD1222 COVID-19 vaccine.

V is TRBV6-2 or TRBV6-3 and J is TRBJ1-5; 8 bases fit TRBD1. The V gene end was trimmed by 4 bases and the J gene end by 1 base; junction bases not matched to a gene: 3. The CDR3 is 15 amino acids. Germline CDR1 is MNHEY and CDR2 is SVGEGT. CDR3 bases: TGTGCCAGCAGTTTTGGACAGGGCAGCAATCAGCCCCAGCATTTT. This gives the protein CASSFGQGSNQPQHF.

J is TRBJ2-5 and V is TRBV28; D perhaps matches TRBD1 (6 bases). V was clipped by 1 base and J by 7 bases, with 16 bases between them. The germline CDR1 and CDR2 sequences are MDHEN and SYDVKM. The CDR3 is made up of 15 amino acids. CDR3 sequence: CASSLSNGGAGTQYF. In DNA, the CDR3 is TGTGCCAGCAGTTTATCTAATGGGGGCGCAGGGACCCAGTACTTC.

This chain connects TRBV10-3 to TRBJ2-1; D ambiguous. The V end was cut by 6 bases, the J end by 12 bases, with 12 bases between. The CDR3 contains 11 residues. Germline CDR1 is ENHRY and CDR2 is SYGVKD. The CDR3 spells CAIRSEVWQFF. The CDR3 coding sequence is TGTGCCATCAGAAGCGAGGTTTGGCAGTTCTTC.

This sequence joins TRBV5-6 and TRBJ2-3; D could derive from TRBD1 or TRBD2 (6 bases each). CDR1 and CDR2 (germline): SGHDT, YYEEEE. The CDR3 has 14 residues. Trimming cost V 0 bases and J 14 bases, with 19 bases left between them. CDR3 nucleotides: TGTGCCAGCAGCTTGGTAGGCTCGGCAGGGGAGGTGTATTTT. Translation gives CASSLVGSAGEVYF.

This rearrangement joins TRBV25-1 to TRBJ1-2; unclear D gene. The CDR3 spans 13 residues. The germline V and J ends were trimmed by 10 bases and 6 bases, with 18 bases remaining between them. Germline CDR1 is MGHDK and CDR2 is SYGVNS. The CDR3 sequence: CATYSDGEDGYTF. DNA for the CDR3: TGTGCCACCTACTCCGACGGGGAGGATGGCTACACCTTC.

The chain uses TRBV19 and TRBJ1-5, with D hard to call. The CDR3 spans 13 residues. V dropped 6 bases and J dropped 4 bases, with 10 bases sitting between them. Per germline, CDR1 LNHDA and CDR2 SQIVND (reference sequence). DNA of the CDR3: TGTGCCAGTAGATCAGACCCTAATCAGCCCCAGCATTTT. This translates into CASRSDPNQPQHF. Using reference TRBV19 and TRBJ1-5 for the parts outside the CDR3, the full variable domain is DGGITQSPKYLFRKEGQNVTLSCEQNLNHDAMYWYRQDPGQGLRLIYYSQIVNDFQKGDIAEGYSVSREKKESFPLTVTSAQKNPTAFYLCASRSDPNQPQHFGDGTRLSIL.

The rearrangement links TRBV9 to TRBJ2-1, with TRBD1 matching 8 bases. Trimming took 0 bases from V and 2 from J; bases not matched to a gene: 4. The CDR3 has 16 residues. Germline CDR1 reads SGDLS; CDR2 reads YYNGEE. Written as DNA, the CDR3 is TGTGCCAGCAGCGTAGAACAGGGGGGCACCTACAATGAGCAGTTCTTC. Translating it yields CASSVEQGGTYNEQFF.

The V call is TRBV5-1, the J call TRBJ2-5, with D perhaps being TRBD1 or TRBD2 (6 bases each). Germline V gene sequence: CDR1 SGHRS, CDR2 YFSETQ. CDR3 length: 15 residues. Trimming stripped 4 bases from V and 4 bases from J, with 17 bases between. DNA of the CDR3: TGCGCCAGCAGCCAGGCAACCAGGGGAGGAGAGACCCAGTACTTC. Translating it yields CASSQATRGGETQYF.

The J gene is TRBJ2-1, the V gene TRBV20-1; D remains unclear. Trimming stripped 8 bases from V and 6 bases from J, with 11 bases between. Germline V gene data show CDR1 as DFQATT and CDR2 as SNEGSKA (reference sequence). The CDR3 is 11 residues long. The CDR3 is CSTQTVNEQFF. The CDR3 DNA reads TGCAGTACCCAGACTGTCAATGAGCAGTTCTTC.